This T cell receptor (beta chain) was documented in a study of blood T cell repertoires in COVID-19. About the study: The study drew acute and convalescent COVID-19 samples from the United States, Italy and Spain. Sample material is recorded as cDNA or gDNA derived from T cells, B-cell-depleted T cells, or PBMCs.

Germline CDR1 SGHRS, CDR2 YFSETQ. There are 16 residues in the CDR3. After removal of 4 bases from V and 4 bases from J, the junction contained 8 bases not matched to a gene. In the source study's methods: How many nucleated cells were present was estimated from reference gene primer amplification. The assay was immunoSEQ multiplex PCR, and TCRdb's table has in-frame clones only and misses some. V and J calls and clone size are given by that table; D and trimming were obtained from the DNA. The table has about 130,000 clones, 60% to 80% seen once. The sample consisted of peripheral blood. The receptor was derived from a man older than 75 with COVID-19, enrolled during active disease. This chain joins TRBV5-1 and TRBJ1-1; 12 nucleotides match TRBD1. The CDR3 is CASSRGTGGEGTEAFF. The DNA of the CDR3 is TGCGCCAGCAGCCGAGGGACAGGGGGCGAAGGCACTGAAGCTTTCTTT.